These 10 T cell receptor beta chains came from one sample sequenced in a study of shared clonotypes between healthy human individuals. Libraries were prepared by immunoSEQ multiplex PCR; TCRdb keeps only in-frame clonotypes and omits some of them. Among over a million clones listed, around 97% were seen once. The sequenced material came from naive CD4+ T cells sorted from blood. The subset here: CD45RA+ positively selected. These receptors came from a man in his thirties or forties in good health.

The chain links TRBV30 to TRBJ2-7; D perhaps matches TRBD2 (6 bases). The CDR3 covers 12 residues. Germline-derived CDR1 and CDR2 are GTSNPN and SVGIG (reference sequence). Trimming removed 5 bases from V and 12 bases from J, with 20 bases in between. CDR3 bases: TGTGCCTGGCACCATGGAGAGGGAGGCAGGTACTTC. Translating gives CAWHHGEGGRYF.

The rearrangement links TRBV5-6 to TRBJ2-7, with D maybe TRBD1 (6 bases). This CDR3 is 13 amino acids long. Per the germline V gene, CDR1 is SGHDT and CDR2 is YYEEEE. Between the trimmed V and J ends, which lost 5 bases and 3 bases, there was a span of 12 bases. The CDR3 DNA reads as TGTGCCAGCAGGCTTACAGGGATCTACGAGCAGTACTTC. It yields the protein CASRLTGIYEQYF.

CDR3 residues: CASSPQGRTEAFF. The CDR3 bases are TGTGCCAGCAGCCCTCAGGGGCGGACTGAAGCTTTCTTT. This chain joins TRBV5-4 and TRBJ1-1, with D perhaps TRBD1 (6 bases). V was pared by 4 bases and J by 5 bases, with 12 bases between. Germline CDR1 SGHNT, CDR2 YYREEE (reference sequence). The CDR3 covers 13 residues.

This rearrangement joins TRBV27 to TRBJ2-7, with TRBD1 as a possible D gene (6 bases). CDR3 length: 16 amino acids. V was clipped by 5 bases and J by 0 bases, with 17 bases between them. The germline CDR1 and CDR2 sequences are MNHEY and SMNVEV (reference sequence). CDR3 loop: CASSQGIRGSSYEQYF. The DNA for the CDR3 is TGTGCCAGCAGTCAGGGAATCAGGGGAAGCTCCTACGAGCAGTACTTC.

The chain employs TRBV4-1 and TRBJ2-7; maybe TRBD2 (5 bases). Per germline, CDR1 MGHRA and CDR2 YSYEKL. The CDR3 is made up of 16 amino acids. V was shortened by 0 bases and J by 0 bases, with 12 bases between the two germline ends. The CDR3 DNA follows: TGCGCCAGCAGCCAAGAATTAGGAGGAAGCTCCTACGAGCAGTACTTC. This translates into CASSQELGGSSYEQYF.

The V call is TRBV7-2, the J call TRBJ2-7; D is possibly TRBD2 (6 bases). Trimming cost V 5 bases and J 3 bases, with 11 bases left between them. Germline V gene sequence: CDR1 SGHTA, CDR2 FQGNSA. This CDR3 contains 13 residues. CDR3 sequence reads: CASSPAGGYEQYF. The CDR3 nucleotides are TGTGCCAGCAGCCCCGCCGGGGGCTACGAGCAGTACTTC.

The CDR3 region has the DNA TGCGCCAGCAGCCAAGAAGTACAGGGGGAGCTGTTTTTT. Translation gives CASSQEVQGELFF. This chain connects TRBV4-3 to TRBJ2-2; D unclear. Trimming pared 0 bases from V and 8 bases from J, leaving 7 bases between. The CDR3 totals 13 residues. CDR1 and CDR2 from the germline V gene are LGHNA and YSLEER.

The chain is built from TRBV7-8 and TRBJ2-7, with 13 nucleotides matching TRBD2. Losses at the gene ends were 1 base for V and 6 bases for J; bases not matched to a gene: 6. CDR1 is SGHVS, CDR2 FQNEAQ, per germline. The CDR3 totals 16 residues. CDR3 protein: CASSLGRGLAGIEQYF. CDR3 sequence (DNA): TGTGCCAGCAGCTTAGGTAGGGGACTAGCGGGAATCGAGCAGTACTTC.

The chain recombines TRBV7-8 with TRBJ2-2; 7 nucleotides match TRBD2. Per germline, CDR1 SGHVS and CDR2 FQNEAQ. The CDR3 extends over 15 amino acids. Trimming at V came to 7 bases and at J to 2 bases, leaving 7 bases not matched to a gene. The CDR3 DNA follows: TGTGCCAGCACCCGGCTAGCGGCTAACACCGGGGAGCTGTTTTTT. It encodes CASTRLAANTGELFF.

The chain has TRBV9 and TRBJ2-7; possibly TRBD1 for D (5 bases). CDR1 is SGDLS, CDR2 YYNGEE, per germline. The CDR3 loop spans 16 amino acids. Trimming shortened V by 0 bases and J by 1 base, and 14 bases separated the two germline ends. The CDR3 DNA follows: TGTGCCAGCAGCGTAGCGGTTGGTGACAGTTCCTACGAGCAGTACTTC. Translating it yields CASSVAVGDSSYEQYF.